This TCR beta chain was sequenced during a study of cytomegalovirus exposure and HLA in healthy donors. Regarding the study as a whole: Reports indicate that TCR beta sequences accurately predicted the HLA-A and HLA-B alleles of most subjects.

As concerns this clone: The antigen is undetermined.

The length of the CDR3 is 18 residues. V trimming: 4 bases; J trimming: 11 bases; junction bases outside the gene matches: 22. Germline CDR1 reads SGHAT; CDR2 reads FQNNGV. This PCR relied on a set of 60 Vbeta primers and 13 Jbeta primers. The repertoire was sequenced with immunoSEQ multiplex PCR; TCRdb's copy has only in-frame clones and lacks some. The sample carries roughly 180,000 clones, 70% to 85% recorded once. Sequenced sample: PBMCs. The TCR was taken from a woman in her 30s in good health and CMV-seropositive. This chain connects TRBV11-2 to TRBJ1-1, with 10 bases aligning to TRBD1. Here the CDR3 reads CASSSDPRTGGPFGMAFF. The CDR3 DNA follows: TGTGCCAGCAGCTCAGACCCCCGGACAGGGGGACCCTTTGGCATGGCTTTCTTT.